This TCR beta chain was captured in a study of T cells after yellow fever vaccination. Study-wide context: Those fractions that held only low numbers of cells were prepared using the SMART-Seq v4 Ultra Low Input RNA kit. General study points: A weaker but faster secondary response was observed, peaking on day 5 versus 15. Repertoires sorted by FACS could include abundant clonotypes that are contaminants from the bulk population. Just a small share of clonotypes turned up in the CD4 compartment as well as the CD8 compartment.

One entry per CDR3 protein results from TCRdb running MiXCR on the 5' RACE reads. The table shows hundreds of thousands of distinct CDR3 sequences, with approximately 13% occurring only once. This clonotype turned up a few times. Its antigen is still unknown. V was trimmed by 3 bases and J by 8 bases, leaving 16 bases between them. CDR3 length equals 14 residues. Germline V gives CDR1 SQVTM, CDR2 ANQGSEA. This chain links TRBV29-1 with TRBJ1-4; D possibly corresponds to TRBD1 (5 bases). This material consisted of PBMCs, taken on the day of the yellow fever booster vaccination. The TCR was taken from a man aged 30 to 39 who received the YFV17D yellow fever vaccine. CDR3 in amino acids: CSVDHGTGKEKLFF. CDR3 DNA: TGCAGCGTTGATCACGGGACGGGAAAGGAAAAACTGTTTTTT.